Described below is a single T cell receptor beta chain sequence and its context. The CDR3 runs to 14 residues. V dropped 7 bases and J dropped 1; count of bases not matched to a gene: 5. The germline V gene encodes CDR1 SGHTA and CDR2 FQGNSA. The sample comes from a study of blood T cell repertoires in COVID-19. On the study more broadly: Acute and convalescent COVID-19 samples came from the United States, Italy and Spain. T cells, B-cell-depleted T cells, or PBMCs provided the cDNA or gDNA that served as material.

In the original analysis: Amplification from reference gene primers served as the basis for estimated nucleated cell counts. Method: immunoSEQ multiplex PCR; TCRdb's copy keeps in-frame clones and lacks some. Clone size and V and J calls were adopted from that table, with D and trimming inferred from the DNA. The sample lists about 50,000 clones, under 90% occurring once. The sample comprised peripheral blood. The sequence derives from a woman aged 55-69 years with acute or convalescent COVID-19. The rearrangement uses TRBV7-2 and TRBJ2-7; the match to TRBD1 covers 9 bases. As DNA, the CDR3 is TGTGCCAGCACCCTTGGGACAGGGTCCTACGAGCAGTACTTC. It specifies CASTLGTGSYEQYF.